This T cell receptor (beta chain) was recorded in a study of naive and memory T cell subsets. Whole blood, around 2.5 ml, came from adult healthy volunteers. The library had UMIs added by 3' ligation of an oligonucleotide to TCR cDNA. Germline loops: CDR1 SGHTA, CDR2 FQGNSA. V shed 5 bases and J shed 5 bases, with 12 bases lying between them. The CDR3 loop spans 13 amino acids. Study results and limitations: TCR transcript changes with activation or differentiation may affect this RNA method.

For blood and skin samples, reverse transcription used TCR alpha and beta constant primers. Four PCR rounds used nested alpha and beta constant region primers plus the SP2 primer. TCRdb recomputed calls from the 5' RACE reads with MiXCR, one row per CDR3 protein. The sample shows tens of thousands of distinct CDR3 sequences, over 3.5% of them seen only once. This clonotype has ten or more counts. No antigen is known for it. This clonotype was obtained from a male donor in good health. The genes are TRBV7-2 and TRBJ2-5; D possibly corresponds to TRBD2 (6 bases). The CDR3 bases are TGTGCCAGCAGCGGGACTGGGCGGGAGACCCAGTACTTC. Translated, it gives CASSGTGRETQYF.